This entry concerns a single T cell receptor (beta chain). V was trimmed by 3 bases and J by 3 bases, leaving 19 bases between them. CDR3 length: 16 amino acids. Germline CDR1 reads SGDLS; CDR2 reads YYNGEE. The sample originates from a study of blood T cell repertoires in COVID-19. Whole-study context: The origin of the acute and convalescent COVID-19 samples was the United States, Italy and Spain. PBMCs, B-cell-depleted T cells, or T cells were the source of the cDNA or gDNA that made up the material.

Authors' data handling: Reference gene primer amplification yielded estimated nucleated cell counts. Method: immunoSEQ multiplex PCR; TCRdb's copy keeps in-frame clones and lacks some. V and J calls plus clone size are reproduced from that table; the DNA served to infer D and trimming. The top ten clones hold 7% to 10% of a sample with 140,000 to 150,000 clones, approximately 80% of them seen once. The chain has TRBV9 and TRBJ2-7, with a weak D call TRBD1 (6 bases). Sequences were obtained from peripheral blood. This clonotype was sampled from a human donor with acute or convalescent COVID-19. The donor label of this sample is uncertain. CDR3 nucleotides: TGTGCCAGCAGCGACGATCCCCGGGACAATTACTACGAGCAGTACTTC. Translated, it gives CASSDDPRDNYYEQYF.